This T cell receptor (beta chain) comes out of a study of PD-1 blockade in classical Hodgkin lymphoma. Study-wide background: The nivolumab dose that patients received was 3 mg/kg, given intravenously every 2 weeks. Study results and caveats: Similar baseline diversity was found in complete responders and newly diagnosed patients.

This CDR3 comprises 15 residues. V was clipped by 3 bases and J by 1 base, with 13 bases between them. CDR1 SGHRS and CDR2 YFSETQ come from the germline V gene. Only in-frame clones appear in the TCRdb table, and some are missing; sequencing was by immunoSEQ multiplex PCR. The data show some 41,000 clones, 80% to 90% seen once. Every patient relapsed after autologous stem cell transplantation, and brentuximab vedotin exposure varied. Best responses fell into complete response, partial response or progressive disease. Notes on this clone: Its antigen is currently unknown.

V gene TRBV5-1 combines with J gene TRBJ1-1, with no clear D. The source material was peripheral blood mononuclear cells (PBMCs), sampled before the second cycle of nivolumab. The source of this sequence is a human donor with classical Hodgkin lymphoma. CDR3 sequence reads: CASSWGGPKNTEAFF. CDR3 DNA sequence: TGCGCCAGCAGCTGGGGAGGTCCGAAGAACACTGAAGCTTTCTTT.